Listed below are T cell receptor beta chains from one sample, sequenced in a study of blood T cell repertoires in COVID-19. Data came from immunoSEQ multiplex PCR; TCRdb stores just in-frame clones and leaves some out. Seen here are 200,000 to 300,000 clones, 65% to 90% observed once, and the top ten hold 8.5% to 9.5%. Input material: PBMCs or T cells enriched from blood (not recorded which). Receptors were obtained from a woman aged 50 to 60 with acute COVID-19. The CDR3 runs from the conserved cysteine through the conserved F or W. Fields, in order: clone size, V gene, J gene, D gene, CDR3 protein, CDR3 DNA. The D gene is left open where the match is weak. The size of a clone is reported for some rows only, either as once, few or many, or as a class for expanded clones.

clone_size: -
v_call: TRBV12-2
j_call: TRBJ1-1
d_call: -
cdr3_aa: CASRLDIQNTEAFF
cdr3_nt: TGTGCAAGTCGCTTAGACATCCAGAACACTGAAGCTTTCTTT

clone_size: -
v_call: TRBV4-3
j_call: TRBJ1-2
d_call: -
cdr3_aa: CASSPNRAGSYGYTF
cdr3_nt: TGCGCCAGCAGCCCGAACAGGGCAGGTAGCTATGGCTACACCTTC

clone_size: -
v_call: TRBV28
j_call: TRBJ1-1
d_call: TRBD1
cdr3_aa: CASSGGQLNTEAFF
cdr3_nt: TGTGCCAGCAGTGGGGGACAGTTGAACACTGAAGCTTTCTTT

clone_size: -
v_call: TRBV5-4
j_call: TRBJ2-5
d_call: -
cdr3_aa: CASSLVGALQETQYF
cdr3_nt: TGTGCCAGCAGCTTGGTAGGGGCCCTCCAAGAGACCCAGTACTTC

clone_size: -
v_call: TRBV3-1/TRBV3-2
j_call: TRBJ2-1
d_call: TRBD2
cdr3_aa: CASSRDAGGPGNEQFF
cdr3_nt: TGTGCCAGCAGTCGAGACGCGGGGGGGCCAGGGAATGAGCAGTTCTTC

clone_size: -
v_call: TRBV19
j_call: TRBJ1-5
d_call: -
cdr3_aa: CASSPVSNQPQHF
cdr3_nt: TGTGCCAGTAGCCCGGTCTCAAATCAGCCCCAGCATTTT

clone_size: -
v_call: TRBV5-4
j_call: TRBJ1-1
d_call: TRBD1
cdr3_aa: CASSLTGVAEAFF
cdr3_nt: TGTGCCAGCAGTTTGACAGGGGTCGCTGAAGCTTTCTTT

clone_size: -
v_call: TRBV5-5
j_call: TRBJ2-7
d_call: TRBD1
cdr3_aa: CASSLVPGQGSHEQYF
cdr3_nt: TGTGCCAGCAGCTTGGTTCCGGGACAGGGGTCCCACGAGCAGTACTTC

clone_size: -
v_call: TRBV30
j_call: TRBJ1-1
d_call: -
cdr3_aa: CAGGRGNTEAFF
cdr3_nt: TGTGCCGGGGGACGGGGGAACACTGAAGCTTTCTTT

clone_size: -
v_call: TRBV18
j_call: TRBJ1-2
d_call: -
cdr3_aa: CASSPEDPRGYGYTF
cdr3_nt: TGTGCCAGCTCACCCGAAGACCCCAGGGGCTATGGCTACACCTTC

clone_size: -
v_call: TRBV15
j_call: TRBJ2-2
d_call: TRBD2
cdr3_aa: CATAGTSGESGELFF
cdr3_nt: TGTGCCACCGCTGGGACTAGCGGGGAATCCGGGGAGCTGTTTTTT

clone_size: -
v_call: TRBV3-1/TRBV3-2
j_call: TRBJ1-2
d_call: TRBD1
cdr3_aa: CASSAGTGRGYTF
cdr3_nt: TGTGCCAGCAGCGCCGGGACAGGGAGGGGCTACACCTTC

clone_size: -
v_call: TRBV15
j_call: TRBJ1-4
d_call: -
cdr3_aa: CATSRDRNEKLFF
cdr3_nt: TGTGCCACCAGCAGGGACAGAAACGAAAAACTGTTTTTT

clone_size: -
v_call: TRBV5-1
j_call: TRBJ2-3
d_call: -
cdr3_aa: CASSLRGSRTDTQYF
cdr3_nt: TGCGCCAGCAGTCTCCGGGGTAGTCGAACAGATACGCAGTATTTT

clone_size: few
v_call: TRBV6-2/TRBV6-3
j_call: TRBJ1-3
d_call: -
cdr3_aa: CASSRYSPTMSGNTIYF
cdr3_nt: TGTGCCAGCAGCCGCTACTCACCGACAATGTCTGGAAACACCATATATTTT

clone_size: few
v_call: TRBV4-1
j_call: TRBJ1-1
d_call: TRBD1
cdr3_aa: CASSQDRGRMNTEAFF
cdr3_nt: TGCGCCAGCAGCCAAGACAGGGGGCGCATGAACACTGAAGCTTTCTTT

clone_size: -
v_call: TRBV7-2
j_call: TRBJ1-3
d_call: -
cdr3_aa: CASSLEDTTFTIYF
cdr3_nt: TGTGCCAGCAGCTTAGAGGACACCACGTTCACCATATATTTT

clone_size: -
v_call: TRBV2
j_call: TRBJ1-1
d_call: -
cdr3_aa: CASSDGQGNTEAFF
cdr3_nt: TGTGCCAGCAGTGACGGTCAGGGCAACACTGAAGCTTTCTTT

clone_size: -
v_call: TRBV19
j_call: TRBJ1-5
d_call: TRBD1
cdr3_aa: CASSTDRPGQPQHF
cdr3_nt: TGTGCCAGTAGTACGGACAGGCCGGGACAGCCCCAGCATTTT

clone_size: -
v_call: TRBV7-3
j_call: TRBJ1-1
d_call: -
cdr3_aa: CASSSQDSREAFF
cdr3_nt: TGTGCCAGCAGCTCCCAGGACAGCCGTGAGGCTTTCTTT

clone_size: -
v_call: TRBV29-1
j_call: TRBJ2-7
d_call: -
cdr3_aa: CSVEVSSYEQYF
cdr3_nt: TGCAGCGTTGAAGTTAGCTCCTACGAGCAGTACTTC

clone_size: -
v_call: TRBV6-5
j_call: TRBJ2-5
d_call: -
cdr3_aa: CASMRARAETQYF
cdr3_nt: TGTGCCAGCATGCGAGCGAGGGCGGAGACCCAGTACTTC

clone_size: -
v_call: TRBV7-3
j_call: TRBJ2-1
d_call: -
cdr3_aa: CASSFDSKLNEQFF
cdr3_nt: TGTGCCAGCAGCTTTGACAGCAAATTGAATGAGCAGTTCTTC

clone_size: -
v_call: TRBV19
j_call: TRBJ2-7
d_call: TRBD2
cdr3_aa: CASSIPGLAGGYEQYF
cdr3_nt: TGTGCCAGTAGTATCCCGGGACTAGCGGGGGGCTACGAGCAGTACTTC